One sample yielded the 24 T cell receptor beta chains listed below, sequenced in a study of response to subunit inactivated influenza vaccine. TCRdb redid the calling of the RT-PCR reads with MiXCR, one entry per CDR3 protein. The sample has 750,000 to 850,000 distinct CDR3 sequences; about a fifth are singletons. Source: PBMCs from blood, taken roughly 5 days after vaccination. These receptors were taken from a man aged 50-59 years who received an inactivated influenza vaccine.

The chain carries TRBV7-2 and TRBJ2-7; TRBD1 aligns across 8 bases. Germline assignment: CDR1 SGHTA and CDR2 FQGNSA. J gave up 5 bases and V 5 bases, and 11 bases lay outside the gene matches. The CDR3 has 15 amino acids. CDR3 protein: CASSQRTGLPHEQYF. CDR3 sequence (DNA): TGTGCCAGCAGCCAACGGACAGGGCTTCCCCACGAGCAGTACTTC.

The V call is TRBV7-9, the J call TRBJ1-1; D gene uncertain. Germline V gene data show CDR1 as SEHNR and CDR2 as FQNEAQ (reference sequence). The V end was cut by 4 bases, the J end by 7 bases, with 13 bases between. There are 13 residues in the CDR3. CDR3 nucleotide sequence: TGTGCCAGCAGCTCCGGAGGCCCCCTTGAAGCTTTCTTT. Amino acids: CASSSGGPLEAFF.

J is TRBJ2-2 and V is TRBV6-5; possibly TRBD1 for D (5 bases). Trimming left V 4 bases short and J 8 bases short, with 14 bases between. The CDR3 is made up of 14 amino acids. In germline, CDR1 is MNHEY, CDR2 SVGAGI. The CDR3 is CASSSTDSKGELFF. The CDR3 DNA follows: TGTGCCAGCAGTTCGACAGATTCAAAAGGGGAGCTGTTTTTT.

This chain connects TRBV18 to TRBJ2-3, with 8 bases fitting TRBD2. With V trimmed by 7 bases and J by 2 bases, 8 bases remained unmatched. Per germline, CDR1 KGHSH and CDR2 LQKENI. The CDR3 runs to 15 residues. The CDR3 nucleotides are TGTGCCAGCTGCCCGACTAGCGAGCCCACAGATACGCAGTATTTT. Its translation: CASCPTSEPTDTQYF.

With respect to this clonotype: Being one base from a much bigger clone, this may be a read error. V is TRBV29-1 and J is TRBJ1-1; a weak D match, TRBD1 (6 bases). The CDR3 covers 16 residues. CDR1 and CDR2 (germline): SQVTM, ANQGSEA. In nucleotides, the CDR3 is TGCAGCGTCGAGGGGCGCAGGGGCGTAATGAACACTGAAGCTCTCTTT. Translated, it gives CSVEGRRGVMNTEALF. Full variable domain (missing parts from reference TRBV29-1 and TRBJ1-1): SAVISQKPSRDICQRGTSLTIQCQVDSQVTMMFWYRQQPGQSLTLIATANQGSEATYESGFVIDKFPISRPNLTFSTLTVSNMSPEDSSIYLCSVEGRRGVMNTEALFGQGTRLTVV.

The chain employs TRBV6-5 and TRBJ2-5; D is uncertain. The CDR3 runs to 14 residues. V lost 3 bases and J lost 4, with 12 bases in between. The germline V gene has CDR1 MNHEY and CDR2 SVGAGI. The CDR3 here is CASSYVGNRETQYF. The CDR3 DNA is TGTGCCAGCAGTTATGTGGGTAACCGAGAGACCCAGTACTTC.

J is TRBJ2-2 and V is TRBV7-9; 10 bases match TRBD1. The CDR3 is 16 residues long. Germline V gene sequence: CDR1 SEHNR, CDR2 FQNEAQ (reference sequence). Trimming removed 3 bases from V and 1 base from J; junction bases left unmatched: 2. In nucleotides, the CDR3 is TGTGCCAGCAGCTTCCGGACAGGGGGGAACACCGGGGAGCTGTTTTTT. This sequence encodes CASSFRTGGNTGELFF.

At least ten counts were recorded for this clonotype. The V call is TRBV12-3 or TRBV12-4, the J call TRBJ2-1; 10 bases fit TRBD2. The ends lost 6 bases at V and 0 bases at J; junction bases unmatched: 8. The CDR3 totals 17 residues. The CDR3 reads CASRASGRFGSYNEQFF. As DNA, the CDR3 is TGTGCCAGCAGAGCTAGCGGGAGATTTGGCTCCTACAATGAGCAGTTCTTC.

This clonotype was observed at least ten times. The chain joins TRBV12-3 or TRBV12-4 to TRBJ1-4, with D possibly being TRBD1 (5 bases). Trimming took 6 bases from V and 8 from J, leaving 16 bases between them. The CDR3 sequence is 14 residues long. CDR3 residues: CASRRDLAGEKLFF. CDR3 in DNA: TGTGCCAGCAGACGGGACCTGGCGGGAGAAAAACTGTTTTTT.

The CDR3 loop is CASSRPGTSGEQYF. CDR3 coding DNA: TGTGCCAGCAGCCGGCCCGGGACCTCGGGCGAGCAGTACTTC. V gene TRBV6-1 combines with J gene TRBJ2-7; D assignment may be TRBD1 or TRBD2 (5 bases each). V shed 6 bases and J shed 6 bases, with 18 bases lying between them. Germline CDR1 is MNHNS and CDR2 is SASEGT. CDR3 size: 14 residues.

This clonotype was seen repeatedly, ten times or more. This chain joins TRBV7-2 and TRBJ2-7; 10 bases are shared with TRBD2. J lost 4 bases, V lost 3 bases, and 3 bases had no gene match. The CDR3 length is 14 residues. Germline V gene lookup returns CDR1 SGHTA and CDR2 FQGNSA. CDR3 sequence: CASSFSGGPYEQYF. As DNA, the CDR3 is TGTGCCAGCAGCTTTAGCGGGGGGCCATACGAGCAGTACTTC.

Here the CDR3 DNA reads TGCAGCGTTGCAGGTCCGCGGATTAATGGCTACACCTTC. Amino acid sequence: CSVAGPRINGYTF. V and J are TRBV29-1 and TRBJ1-2; D not resolved. V lost 4 bases to trimming and J lost 6 bases, with 15 bases between them. The CDR3 totals 13 residues. Germline V CDR1 and CDR2: SQVTM, ANQGSEA.

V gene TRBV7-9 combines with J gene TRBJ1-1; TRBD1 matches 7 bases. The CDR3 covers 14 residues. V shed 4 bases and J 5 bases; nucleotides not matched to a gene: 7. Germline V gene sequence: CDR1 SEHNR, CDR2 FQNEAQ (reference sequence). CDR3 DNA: TGTGCCAGCAGCTCGGACAGGCAAGGGACTGAAGCTTTCTTT. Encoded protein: CASSSDRQGTEAFF.

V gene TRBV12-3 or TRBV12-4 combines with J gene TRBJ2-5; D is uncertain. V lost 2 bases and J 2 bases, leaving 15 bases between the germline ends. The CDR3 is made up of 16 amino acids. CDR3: CASSLFSAGPQETQYF. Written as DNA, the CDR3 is TGTGCCAGCAGTTTATTTTCGGCAGGACCTCAAGAGACCCAGTACTTC.

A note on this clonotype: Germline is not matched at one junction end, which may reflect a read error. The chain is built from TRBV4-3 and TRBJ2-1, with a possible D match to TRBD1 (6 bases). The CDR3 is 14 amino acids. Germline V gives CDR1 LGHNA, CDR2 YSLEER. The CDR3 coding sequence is TGCGCCAGCAGCCAAACAGGGTCAAGGGATGAGCAGGTCTTC. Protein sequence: CASSQTGSRDEQVF.

The CDR3 region has the DNA TGCGCCAGCAGCTCAACATTGGGGGGCCCCTACGAGCAGTACTTC. It is translated as CASSSTLGGPYEQYF. The J gene is TRBJ2-7, the V gene TRBV5-1; D possibly matches TRBD1 or TRBD2 (6 bases each). Germline V CDR1 and CDR2: SGHRS, YFSETQ. Trimming took 3 bases from V and 2 from J, leaving 15 bases between them. CDR3 length equals 15 residues.

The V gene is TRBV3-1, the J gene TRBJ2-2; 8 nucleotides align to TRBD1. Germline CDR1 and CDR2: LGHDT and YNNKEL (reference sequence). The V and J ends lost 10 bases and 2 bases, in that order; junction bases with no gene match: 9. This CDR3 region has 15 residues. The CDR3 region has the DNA TGTGCCACCCGGGACAGGATCGATAACACCGGGGAGCTGTTTTTT. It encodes CATRDRIDNTGELFF.

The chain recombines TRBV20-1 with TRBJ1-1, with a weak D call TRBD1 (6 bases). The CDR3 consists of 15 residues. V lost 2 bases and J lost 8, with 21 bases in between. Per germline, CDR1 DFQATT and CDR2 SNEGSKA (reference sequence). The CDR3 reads CSARSGTGTRREAFF. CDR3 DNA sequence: TGCAGTGCTAGATCAGGAACCGGGACAAGGAGAGAAGCTTTCTTT.

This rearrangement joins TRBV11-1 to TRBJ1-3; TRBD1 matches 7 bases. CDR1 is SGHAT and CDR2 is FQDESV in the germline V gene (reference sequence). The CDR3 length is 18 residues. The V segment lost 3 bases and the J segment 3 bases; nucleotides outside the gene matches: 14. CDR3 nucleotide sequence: TGTGCCAGCAGCTTTATCCTAGGAGGGGGCGCGTATGGAAACACCATATATTTT. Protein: CASSFILGGGAYGNTIYF.

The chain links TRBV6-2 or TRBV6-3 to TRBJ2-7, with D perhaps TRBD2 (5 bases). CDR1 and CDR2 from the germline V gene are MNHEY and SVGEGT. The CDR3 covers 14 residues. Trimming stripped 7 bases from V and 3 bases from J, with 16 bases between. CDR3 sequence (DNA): TGTGCCAGCACCGGGGAGAGCACTATCTACGAGCAGTACTTC. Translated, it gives CASTGESTIYEQYF.

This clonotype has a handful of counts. CDR3 DNA sequence: TGTGCCAGCAGAACTAGCGGGAGGTCCTACAATGAGCAGTTCTTC. Its translation: CASRTSGRSYNEQFF. V is TRBV28 and J is TRBJ2-1; 12 bases align to TRBD2. CDR1 MDHEN and CDR2 SYDVKM come from the germline V gene. J lost 1 base, V lost 6 bases, and 1 base had no gene match. The CDR3 is made up of 15 amino acids. Full variable domain (remainder filled in from reference TRBV28 and TRBJ2-1): DVKVTQSSRYLVKRTGEKVFLECVQDMDHENMFWYRQDPGLGLRLIYFSYDVKMKEKGDIPEGYSVSREKKERFSLILESASTNQTSMYLCASRTSGRSYNEQFFGPGTRLTVL.

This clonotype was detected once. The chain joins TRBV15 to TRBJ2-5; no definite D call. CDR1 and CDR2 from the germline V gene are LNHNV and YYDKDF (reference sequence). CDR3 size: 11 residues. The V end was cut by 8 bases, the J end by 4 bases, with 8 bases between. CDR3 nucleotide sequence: TGTGCCACCGGTCCGGGAGAGACCCAGTACTTC. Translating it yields CATGPGETQYF. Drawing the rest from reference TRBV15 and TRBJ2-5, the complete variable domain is DAMVIQNPRYQVTQFGKPVTLSCSQTLNHNVMYWYQQKSSQAPKLLFHYYDKDFNNEADTPDNFQSRRPNTSFCFLDIRSPGLGDTAMYLCATGPGETQYFGPGTRLLVL.

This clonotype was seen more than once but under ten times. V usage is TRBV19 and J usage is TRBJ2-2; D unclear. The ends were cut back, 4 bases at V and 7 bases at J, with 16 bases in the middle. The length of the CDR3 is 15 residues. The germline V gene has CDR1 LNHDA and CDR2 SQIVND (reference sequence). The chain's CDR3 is CASSTWGSIGGELFF. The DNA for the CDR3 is TGTGCCAGTAGTACCTGGGGTAGTATCGGCGGGGAGCTGTTTTTT. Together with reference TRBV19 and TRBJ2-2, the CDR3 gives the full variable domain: DGGITQSPKYLFRKEGQNVTLSCEQNLNHDAMYWYRQDPGQGLRLIYYSQIVNDFQKGDIAEGYSVSREKKESFPLTVTSAQKNPTAFYLCASSTWGSIGGELFFGEGSRLTVL.

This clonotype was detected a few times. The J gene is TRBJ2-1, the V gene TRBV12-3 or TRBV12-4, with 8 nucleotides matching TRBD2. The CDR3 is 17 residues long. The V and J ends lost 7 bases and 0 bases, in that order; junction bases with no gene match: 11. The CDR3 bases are TGTGCCAGCACTACAGGTCTGAGCGGGAGCTCCTACAATGAGCAGTTCTTC. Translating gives CASTTGLSGSSYNEQFF.